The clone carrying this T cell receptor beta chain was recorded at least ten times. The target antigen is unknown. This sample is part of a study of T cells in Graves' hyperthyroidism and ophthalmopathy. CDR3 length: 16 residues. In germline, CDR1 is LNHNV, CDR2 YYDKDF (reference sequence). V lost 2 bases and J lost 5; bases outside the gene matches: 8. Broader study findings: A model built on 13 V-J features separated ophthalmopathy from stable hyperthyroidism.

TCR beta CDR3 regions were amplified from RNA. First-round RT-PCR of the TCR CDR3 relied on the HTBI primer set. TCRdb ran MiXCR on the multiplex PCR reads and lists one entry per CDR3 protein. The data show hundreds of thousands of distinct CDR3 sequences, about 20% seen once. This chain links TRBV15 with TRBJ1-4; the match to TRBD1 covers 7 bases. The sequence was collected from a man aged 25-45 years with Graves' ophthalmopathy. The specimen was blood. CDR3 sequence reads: CATSRSTGTANEKLFF. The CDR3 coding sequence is TGTGCCACCAGCAGATCTACCGGGACAGCGAATGAAAAACTGTTTTTT.